The 20 T cell receptor beta chains below all came from one sample that was sequenced in a study of cytomegalovirus exposure and HLA in healthy donors. The study ran its PCR with 60 Vbeta and 13 Jbeta primers. Produced via immunoSEQ multiplex PCR; TCRdb's table is partial and in-frame only. The table shows 120,000 or so clones, with around three quarters occurring only once. Sequencing used PBMCs. These receptors were obtained from a female donor in good health and CMV-seronegative.

This sequence joins TRBV2 and TRBJ1-2; D gene uncertain. Germline V gene data show CDR1 as SNHLY and CDR2 as FYNNEI. V was clipped by 5 bases and J by 2 bases, with 6 bases between them. CDR3 length: 12 residues. The CDR3 sequence: CASSQENYGYTF. The CDR3 nucleotides read TGTGCCAGCAGTCAGGAAAACTATGGCTACACCTTC.

J is TRBJ2-2 and V is TRBV9; TRBD2 agrees at 7 bases. The trim removed 0 bases at V and 4 bases at J, leaving 6 bases unmatched. Germline V gene data show CDR1 as SGDLS and CDR2 as YYNGEE. This CDR3 spans 16 amino acids. CDR3 nucleotide sequence: TGTGCCAGCAGCGTAGATCCGGGGAGGGTCACCGGGGAGCTGTTTTTT. Translating it yields CASSVDPGRVTGELFF.

The sample holds one count of this clone. This chain joins TRBV29-1 and TRBJ1-3; no definite D call. Germline V gives CDR1 SQVTM, CDR2 ANQGSEA. The CDR3 extends over 16 amino acids. V was clipped by 2 bases and J by 3 bases, with 17 bases between them. DNA for the CDR3: TGCAGCGTTGAAACGGGGTCAGTACTCCTTGGAAACACCATATATTTT. This encodes CSVETGSVLLGNTIYF.

This clone was seen just once. The chain carries TRBV6-1 and TRBJ1-2; 11 nucleotides align to TRBD1. Trimming at V came to 3 bases and at J to 4 bases, leaving 4 bases not matched to a gene. The CDR3 contains 15 residues. The V gene's germline CDR1 is MNHNS and CDR2 SASEGT. CDR3 amino acids: CASSDPGQGGYGYTF. CDR3 DNA: TGTGCCAGCAGTGACCCGGGACAGGGGGGCTATGGCTACACCTTC.

The chain links TRBV27 to TRBJ2-1; no definite D call. V was trimmed by 7 bases and J by 1 base, leaving 14 bases between them. CDR3 length: 15 amino acids. CDR1 and CDR2 from the germline V gene are MNHEY and SMNVEV (reference sequence). The CDR3 sequence is CASTKQLRSYNEQFF. The CDR3 nucleotides read TGTGCCAGCACCAAACAACTGCGGTCCTACAATGAGCAGTTCTTC.

V usage is TRBV6-6 and J usage is TRBJ2-5; tentatively, D is TRBD2 (5 bases). The V and J ends lost 6 bases and 3 bases respectively, with 11 bases between them. This CDR3 has 13 residues. Germline assignment: CDR1 MNHNY and CDR2 SVGAGI (reference sequence). CDR3 in amino acids: CASRLDGEETQYF. CDR3 nucleotide sequence: TGTGCCAGCAGACTGGACGGGGAAGAGACCCAGTACTTC.

This sequence joins TRBV20-1 and TRBJ2-4, with TRBD2 matching over 7 bases. V lost 6 bases and J lost 15; bases outside the gene matches: 11. Germline V gene sequence: CDR1 DFQATT, CDR2 SNEGSKA (reference sequence). The CDR3 has 11 residues. CDR3 DNA sequence: TGCAGTGCCTTGACTAGCCGGGTAGCGTACTTC. Translation: CSALTSRVAYF.

The chain employs TRBV5-1 and TRBJ2-1; tentatively, D is TRBD1 (5 bases). Trimming took off 1 base at V and 6 bases at J, with 14 bases between the two ends. Germline CDR1 is SGHRS and CDR2 is YFSETQ. The CDR3 has 15 residues. The CDR3 nucleotides read TGCGCCAGCAGCTTGTTTGGCGACAGAGGCAATGAGCAGTTCTTC. Encoded protein: CASSLFGDRGNEQFF.

V gene TRBV4-2 combines with J gene TRBJ2-1; TRBD2 matches at 10 bases. CDR3 length: 15 residues. The V gene end was trimmed by 2 bases and the J gene end by 7 bases; junction bases not matched to a gene: 5. In germline, CDR1 is LGHNA, CDR2 YNFKEQ. The CDR3 region is CASSQTAGGPNEQFF. The CDR3 nucleotides read TGTGCCAGCAGCCAAACAGCGGGAGGGCCAAATGAGCAGTTCTTC.

This CDR3 is CASRQDAYEQYF. The CDR3 region has the DNA TGTGCCAGCAGACAGGATGCCTACGAGCAGTACTTC. This chain uses TRBV6-1 with TRBJ2-7; D possibly corresponds to TRBD1 (5 bases). Germline loops: CDR1 MNHNS, CDR2 SASEGT. With 6 bases removed from V and 2 bases from J, the gap between germline ends came to 8 bases. The length of the CDR3 is 12 residues.

The rearrangement joins TRBV7-2 to TRBJ2-1; 7 bases fit TRBD2. The CDR3 spans 15 residues. V was pared by 0 bases and J by 2 bases, with 1 base of the junction left unmatched. From germline, CDR1 is SGHTA and CDR2 FQGNSA. CDR3 bases: TGTGCCAGCAGCTTAGCGGGAGGGGCCTACAATGAGCAGTTCTTC. This encodes CASSLAGGAYNEQFF.

The J gene is TRBJ1-1, the V gene TRBV11-2; a possible D gene is TRBD1 (5 bases). Germline CDR1 is SGHAT and CDR2 is FQNNGV. Trimming shortened V by 3 bases and J by 1 base, and 15 bases separated the two germline ends. The CDR3 covers 16 residues. CDR3 in amino acids: CASSFSGRGRNTEAFF. CDR3 sequence (DNA): TGTGCCAGCAGCTTCTCGGGTAGGGGTAGGAACACTGAAGCTTTCTTT.

The chain employs TRBV7-9 and TRBJ1-4; TRBD1 aligns across 7 bases. Per germline, CDR1 SEHNR and CDR2 FQNEAQ (reference sequence). This CDR3 contains 15 residues. J lost 4 bases, V lost 5 bases, and 7 bases had no gene match. The CDR3 sequence: CASSLNQGGNEKLFF. CDR3 bases: TGTGCCAGCAGCCTCAATCAGGGGGGTAATGAAAAACTGTTTTTT.

This clone was detected once. The rearrangement uses TRBV6-4 and TRBJ2-3; the D is unclear. The germline V gene encodes CDR1 MRHNA and CDR2 SNTAGT. Trimming took 5 bases from V and 1 from J, leaving 25 bases between them. The CDR3 totals 19 residues. This CDR3 is CASSQELEVRSSRTDTQYF. DNA for the CDR3: TGTGCCAGCAGTCAAGAATTAGAGGTTCGGTCCAGCCGCACAGATACGCAGTATTTT.

The V gene is TRBV5-1, the J gene TRBJ2-7; possible D gene TRBD2, 6 bases. The CDR3 contains 15 residues. Germline values: CDR1 SGHRS, CDR2 YFSETQ. V lost 0 bases to trimming and J lost 2 bases, with 12 bases between them. CDR3 in DNA: TGCGCCAGCAGCTTGGGGGCCGGGGGTCCCTACGAGCAGTACTTC. It encodes CASSLGAGGPYEQYF.

The V and J genes are TRBV7-9 and TRBJ2-1; 12 nucleotides match TRBD1. V shed 4 bases, J shed 6 bases, and the junction held 4 bases outside the gene matches. This CDR3 contains 15 residues. CDR1 is SEHNR, CDR2 FQNEAQ, per germline (reference sequence). DNA for the CDR3: TGTGCCAGCAGCTCGGGACAGGGGGCTTTCAATGAGCAGTTCTTC. Its protein product is CASSSGQGAFNEQFF.

The chain has TRBV4-1 and TRBJ1-4; D possibly corresponds to TRBD1 (5 bases). From germline, CDR1 is MGHRA and CDR2 YSYEKL. Trimming took 1 base from V and 5 from J, leaving 8 bases between them. The CDR3 runs to 14 residues. The CDR3 DNA is TGCGCCAGCAGCCAAGGGGGCCCGAATGAAAAACTGTTTTTT. It is translated as CASSQGGPNEKLFF.

The rearrangement joins TRBV19 to TRBJ2-7; 12 bases are shared with TRBD2. The CDR3 totals 20 residues. V lost 4 bases and J lost 3; bases outside the gene matches: 19. Germline CDR1 and CDR2: LNHDA and SQIVND (reference sequence). The CDR3 DNA sequence: TGTGCCAGTAGTACGCATCCCGGGACTAGCGGGTCCAAGGCTCTCTACGAGCAGTACTTC. Translating gives CASSTHPGTSGSKALYEQYF.

This clone turned up a few times. V usage is TRBV11-3 and J usage is TRBJ2-1; D may be TRBD1 (6 bases). This CDR3 contains 16 residues. Trimming pared 3 bases from V and 4 bases from J, leaving 16 bases between. Germline V gene lookup returns CDR1 SGHNT and CDR2 YENEEA. The CDR3 DNA reads TGTGCCAGCAGCTTTTCAGGGGCAAGGTCTTACAATGAGCAGTTCTTC. It is translated as CASSFSGARSYNEQFF.

The chain has TRBV2 and TRBJ1-5; TRBD1 agrees at 9 bases. Trimming took 7 bases from V and 1 from J; bases not matched to a gene: 5. CDR3 length: 15 residues. Germline V gene data show CDR1 as SNHLY and CDR2 as FYNNEI. CDR3 in DNA: TGTGCCAGCAAACTACAGGGGGCGAGCAATCAGCCCCAGCATTTT. It translates to CASKLQGASNQPQHF.